This entry lists 28 T cell receptor beta chains sequenced from one sample in a study of blood T cells in healthy people across ages. Through a sample-barcoded 5' primer and a J-beta primer mix, a second PCR was run for roughly 6 to 11 cycles. From the 5' RACE reads, TCRdb called clonotypes with MiXCR, one entry per CDR3 protein. The table lists about 670,000 distinct CDR3 sequences, approximately 40% of them singletons. The sample was blood. Receptor source: a man older than 75 in good health.

In its sample, this clonotype was seen a few times. The rearrangement links TRBV15 to TRBJ2-4; TRBD2 might be the D (5 bases). TRBJ2-5 matches the DNA end more closely, so the J call is doubtful. Germline assignment: CDR1 LNHNV and CDR2 YYDKDF (reference sequence). The CDR3 length is 13 residues. Written as DNA, the CDR3 is TGTGCCACCAGCAGGGGGAGAGGAGAGACCCAGTACTTC. Translated, it gives CATSRGRGETQYF.

Of note for this clonotype: At one end the junction does not follow the germline gene, possibly because of a read error. V usage is TRBV11-2 and J usage is TRBJ1-4; 8 bases map to TRBD1. The germline CDR1 and CDR2 sequences are SGHAT and FQNNGV. The CDR3 is 16 amino acids. Here the CDR3 reads CASNLGWRTGNEKLFF. The CDR3, as DNA: TGTGCCAGCAACTTAGGTTGGCGGACAGGGAATGAAAAACTGTTTTTT.

The chain carries TRBV29-1 and TRBJ2-5, with D perhaps TRBD1 (5 bases). The J call may be wrong; the DNA end is better matched by TRBJ2-7. CDR1 and CDR2 from the germline V gene are SQVTM and ANQGSEA. The CDR3 loop spans 11 amino acids. This CDR3 is CSVQGTYEQYF. In DNA, the CDR3 is TGCAGCGTTCAGGGCACCTACGAGCAGTACTTC.

V usage is TRBV7-2 and J usage is TRBJ2-7; 8 bases are a match to TRBD2. With V trimmed by 1 base and J by 10 bases, 12 bases remained unmatched. CDR1 and CDR2 from the germline V gene are SGHTA and FQGNSA. The CDR3 consists of 15 residues. CDR3 in DNA: TGTGCCAGCAGCTTAGATTACCAGCGGGAGATTTCCCAGTACTTC. Amino acids: CASSLDYQREISQYF.

This clonotype was observed a handful of times. V and J are TRBV3-1 and TRBJ2-7, with D hard to call. The germline V gene has CDR1 LGHDT and CDR2 YNNKEL (reference sequence). This CDR3 spans 15 amino acids. V dropped 0 bases and J dropped 1 base, with 10 bases sitting between them. CDR3 sequence reads: CASSQEVPPSYEQYF. The CDR3 DNA sequence: TGTGCCAGCAGCCAAGAAGTCCCTCCGTCCTACGAGCAGTACTTC.

This chain joins TRBV12-3 or TRBV12-4 and TRBJ2-7, with 7 nucleotides matching TRBD2. The CDR3 consists of 16 residues. Germline trimming cut 2 bases from V and 5 bases from J; bases unmatched to any gene: 12. CDR3 sequence (DNA): TGTGCCAGCAGTTTATTAGGGGCGGGAGTTTCCCACGAGCAGTACTTC. Protein: CASSLLGAGVSHEQYF.

The CDR3 reads CASSPDPGNTGELFF. The CDR3 DNA sequence: TGTGCCAGCAGCCCGGATCCGGGGAACACCGGGGAGCTGTTTTTT. The rearrangement links TRBV6-5 to TRBJ2-2; D not resolved. The CDR3 length is 15 residues. From germline, CDR1 is MNHEY and CDR2 SVGAGI. Trimming took 6 bases from V and 1 from J, leaving 12 bases between them.

In this sample, this clonotype turned up a few times. The V gene is TRBV18, the J gene TRBJ2-3; D not certain. The CDR3 has 15 amino acids. V was clipped by 1 base and J by 2 bases, with 10 bases between them. In germline, CDR1 is KGHSH, CDR2 LQKENI. CDR3 in amino acids: CASSPRIGSTDTQYF. CDR3 in DNA: TGTGCCAGCTCACCACGGATCGGGTCCACAGATACGCAGTATTTT.

This clonotype occurred a few times. V usage is TRBV7-2 and J usage is TRBJ1-2; the D gene is possibly TRBD1 (5 bases). The CDR3 covers 14 residues. With 7 bases removed from V and 8 bases from J, the gap between germline ends came to 20 bases. Germline V lookup: CDR1 SGHTA, CDR2 FQGNSA. As DNA, the CDR3 is TGTGCCAGCACCGATAGTGGCAGGGCTAGAGGCTACACCTTC. Its translation is CASTDSGRARGYTF.

J is TRBJ2-3 and V is TRBV20-1; 15 positions match TRBD2. The CDR3 extends over 17 amino acids. The J segment lost 0 bases and the V segment lost 0 bases, leaving 1 base of the junction unmatched. Germline CDR1 reads DFQATT; CDR2 reads SNEGSKA (reference sequence). CDR3 sequence reads: CSARDGTSGGSTDTQYF. The DNA for the CDR3 is TGCAGTGCTAGAGATGGGACTAGCGGGGGGAGCACAGATACGCAGTATTTT.

This clonotype has a count of ten or more. This chain links TRBV24-1 with TRBJ2-1; 9 bases map to TRBD1. The ends lost 5 bases at V and 5 bases at J; junction bases unmatched: 15. The CDR3 is 18 residues long. Germline V gene sequence: CDR1 KGHDR, CDR2 SFDVKD. CDR3 coding DNA: TGTGCCACCAGTGTCCCTACCACCCCGGGACAGGGCGACAATGAGCAGTTCTTC. Amino acid sequence: CATSVPTTPGQGDNEQFF.

In this sample, this clonotype turned up a few times. The rearrangement joins TRBV6-2 or TRBV6-3 to TRBJ2-5; 7 nucleotides agree with TRBD1. The ends lost 6 bases at V and 2 bases at J; junction bases unmatched: 9. The CDR3 has 15 amino acids. The germline V gene encodes CDR1 MNHEY and CDR2 SVGEGT. The CDR3: CASSPTGQSQETQYF. In DNA form, the CDR3 reads TGTGCCAGCAGCCCGACAGGGCAGAGTCAAGAGACCCAGTACTTC.

The table lists this clonotype with a few counts. The V call is TRBV6-2 or TRBV6-3, the J call TRBJ2-5; 7 nucleotides agree with TRBD1. This CDR3 comprises 14 residues. Looked up from germline, CDR1 is MNHEY and CDR2 is SVGEGT. Trimming removed 2 bases from V and 3 bases from J; junction bases left unmatched: 3. The CDR3 DNA follows: TGTGCCAGCAGTTACGGACAGGTTAAAGAGACCCAGTACTTC. Translation: CASSYGQVKETQYF.

In its sample, this clonotype was seen many times. The chain carries TRBV28 and TRBJ2-7, with 10 positions matching TRBD1. This CDR3 comprises 14 residues. Germline V gene data show CDR1 as MDHEN and CDR2 as SYDVKM. The J segment lost 5 bases and the V segment lost 2 bases, leaving 3 bases of the junction unmatched. For the CDR3, the DNA is TGTGCCAGCAGTTTAAGGGACAGGGGCCACGAGCAGTACTTC. Translation gives CASSLRDRGHEQYF.

This chain joins TRBV21-1 and TRBJ2-5. TRBV21-1 is a pseudogene. The CDR3 consists of 13 residues. The DNA for the CDR3 is TGTGCCAGCACCTCTCTTACTCGTAATGAGCAGTACTTC. Translated, it gives CASTSLTRNEQYF.

V is TRBV20-1 and J is TRBJ1-5; D perhaps matches TRBD1 (5 bases). V lost 3 bases, J lost 3 bases, and 15 bases lay in between. The CDR3 extends over 15 amino acids. CDR1 is DFQATT, CDR2 SNEGSKA, per germline (reference sequence). CDR3 DNA sequence: TGCAGTGCTAGGGTGTCTGGGGGTCTCAATCAGCCCCAGCATTTT. It encodes CSARVSGGLNQPQHF.

The chain combines TRBV28 with TRBJ2-4; the D is unclear. Germline CDR1 MDHEN, CDR2 SYDVKM. There are 16 residues in the CDR3. Trimming took 5 bases from V and 0 from J, leaving 14 bases between them. The CDR3 DNA reads as TGTGCCAGCAGTGACCCTCGTGAGTTAGCCAAAAACATTCAGTACTTC. The encoded protein is CASSDPRELAKNIQYF. Complete variable domain (other parts from reference TRBV28 and TRBJ2-4): DVKVTQSSRYLVKRTGEKVFLECVQDMDHENMFWYRQDPGLGLRLIYFSYDVKMKEKGDIPEGYSVSREKKERFSLILESASTNQTSMYLCASSDPRELAKNIQYFGAGTRLSVL.

This clonotype occurred a few times. This chain connects TRBV7-8 to TRBJ2-4; TRBD1 is a possible D gene (5 bases). CDR1 is SGHVS and CDR2 is FQNEAQ in the germline V gene. The CDR3 totals 15 residues. Trimming stripped 1 base from V and 3 bases from J, with 10 bases between. CDR3 bases: TGTGCCAGCAGCTTAGTTCAGGGTGACAAAAACATTCAGTACTTC. It is translated as CASSLVQGDKNIQYF.

This clonotype appeared a few times. The chain recombines TRBV7-9 with TRBJ2-7; 7 bases align to TRBD1. The V and J ends lost 5 bases and 0 bases, in that order; junction bases with no gene match: 7. The CDR3 has 15 residues. Germline-derived CDR1 and CDR2 are SEHNR and FQNEAQ (reference sequence). For the CDR3, the DNA is TGTGCCAGCAGCCACCAAAACAGGGGCTCCTACGAGCAGTACTTC. Encoded protein: CASSHQNRGSYEQYF. Together with reference TRBV7-9 and TRBJ2-7, the CDR3 gives the full variable domain: DTGVSQNPRHKITKRGQNVTFRCDPISEHNRLYWYRQTLGQGPEFLTYFQNEAQLEKSRLLSDRFSAERPKGSFSTLEIQRTEQGDSAMYLCASSHQNRGSYEQYFGPGTRLTVT.

The chain links TRBV20-1 to TRBJ1-6, with 11 nucleotides matching TRBD1. The V segment lost 0 bases and the J segment 6 bases; nucleotides outside the gene matches: 13. Germline CDR1 DFQATT, CDR2 SNEGSKA (reference sequence). This CDR3 contains 19 residues. For the CDR3, the DNA is TGCAGTGCTAGAGATCCCTGGGCCCGGGACAGGGGGGGTAATTCACCCCTCCACTTT. Its translation is CSARDPWARDRGGNSPLHF.

J is TRBJ2-1 and V is TRBV6-5; D not resolved. CDR1 is MNHEY, CDR2 SVGAGI, per germline. CDR3 size: 13 residues. V shed 6 bases and J shed 0 bases, with 6 bases lying between them. The CDR3 region has the DNA TGTGCCAGCAGGGCTTTCTCCTACAATGAGCAGTTCTTC. Protein product: CASRAFSYNEQFF.

This clonotype was detected only a few times. The V and J genes are TRBV29-1 and TRBJ2-4, with D perhaps assigned TRBD1 or TRBD2 (5 bases each). This CDR3 is built from 15 residues. Looked up from germline, CDR1 is SQVTM and CDR2 is ANQGSEA. V was clipped by 4 bases and J by 2 bases, with 15 bases between them. The CDR3 DNA reads TGCAGCGTTGCTCTTGCTGGGGGAACCAAAAACATTCAGTACTTC. The encoded protein is CSVALAGGTKNIQYF.

The chain carries TRBV6-5 and TRBJ1-3, with D uncertain. V gave up 2 bases and J gave up 1 base, with 9 bases separating them. The CDR3 runs 15 residues. Germline V gene lookup returns CDR1 MNHEY and CDR2 SVGAGI. CDR3 sequence (DNA): TGTGCCAGCAGTTACATAGGGCTATCTGGAAACACCATATATTTT. Protein sequence: CASSYIGLSGNTIYF.

On this clonotype: One end of the junction fails to match germline, which may point to a read error. The chain combines TRBV27 with TRBJ2-6; TRBD2 matches at 10 bases. The CDR3 is 18 amino acids. Germline V CDR1 and CDR2: MNHEY, SMNVEV (reference sequence). In nucleotides, the CDR3 is TGTGCCAGCAGTTTGCTGGGACTAGCGCGCTCTGGGGCCAACGTCCCGACTTTC. Translating gives CASSLLGLARSGANVPTF. The full variable domain, completed using reference TRBV27 and TRBJ2-6, is EAQVTQNPRYLITVTGKKLTVTCSQNMNHEYMSWYRQDPGLGLRQIYYSMNVEVTDKGDVPEGYKVSRKEKRNFPLILESPSPNQTSLYFCASSLLGLARSGANVPTFGAGSRLTVL.

There are a few counts of this clonotype. This rearrangement joins TRBV2 to TRBJ1-6, with D hard to call. This CDR3 contains 15 residues. The germline V gene encodes CDR1 SNHLY and CDR2 FYNNEI. V lost 5 bases to trimming and J lost 2 bases, with 10 bases between them. The CDR3, as DNA: TGTGCCAGCAGTAATGTTAGAACCTATAATTCACCCCTCCACTTT. Its translation is CASSNVRTYNSPLHF.

The chain carries TRBV5-6 and TRBJ2-3, with TRBD1 matching 12 bases. There are 16 residues in the CDR3. Trimming took 3 bases from V and 2 from J; bases not matched to a gene: 4. Germline V gives CDR1 SGHDT, CDR2 YYEEEE. CDR3 amino acids: CASSWGTGGNTDTQYF. The CDR3 DNA follows: TGTGCCAGCAGCTGGGGGACAGGGGGCAACACAGATACGCAGTATTTT.

In DNA, the CDR3 is TGTGCCAGCAGCCATAGACAGGGATCCTACGAGCAGTACTTC. This codes for CASSHRQGSYEQYF. The genes are TRBV7-6 and TRBJ2-7, with TRBD1 matching 7 bases. V dropped 5 bases and J dropped 1; count of bases not matched to a gene: 5. The CDR3 loop spans 14 amino acids. The germline V gene has CDR1 SGHVS and CDR2 FNYEAQ.

The rearrangement joins TRBV4-2 to TRBJ1-6, with TRBD1 identical over 9 bases. The length of the CDR3 is 16 residues. J lost 9 bases, V lost 0 bases, and 6 bases had no gene match. Germline V CDR1 and CDR2: LGHNA, YNFKEQ. CDR3 sequence (DNA): TGTGCCAGCAGCCAAGACCGGGACAGGGAAGGTTCACCCCTCCACTTT. It translates to CASSQDRDREGSPLHF.